A single T cell receptor (beta chain) is shown here with its context. The assay was immunoSEQ multiplex PCR, and TCRdb's table has in-frame clones only and misses some. The sample holds about 200,000 clones, about nine tenths seen once. This sample stems from a study of blood T cell repertoires in COVID-19. This CDR3 has 15 amino acids. V shed 4 bases, J shed 4 bases, and the junction held 7 bases outside the gene matches. Germline lookup yields CDR1 SGHRS and CDR2 YFSETQ. The chain is built from TRBV5-1 and TRBJ1-5; 8 bases align to TRBD1. The sequencing input was peripheral blood. The receptor was derived from a man between 45 and 60 years old with acute or convalescent COVID-19. CDR3 loop: CASSLGQGLNQPQHF. The CDR3 DNA is TGCGCCAGCAGCCTTGGACAGGGCTTAAATCAGCCCCAGCATTTT.